This TCR beta chain stems from a study of blood T cell repertoires in COVID-19. Looking at the study overall: Whether acute or convalescent, the COVID-19 samples came from the United States, Italy and Spain.

In the study's own analysis: Estimates of nucleated cell counts were drawn from the amplification of reference gene primers. Sequencing was performed with immunoSEQ multiplex PCR; in TCRdb, only in-frame clones are kept and a portion is missing. V, J and clone size derive from that table, while D and trimming were established from the DNA sequence. This repertoire shows about 190,000 clones, approximately 91% found once; its top ten account for approximately 7%. This clone was detected once. The CDR3 length is 16 residues. Looked up from germline, CDR1 is LNHDA and CDR2 is SQIVND (reference sequence). V dropped 3 bases and J dropped 2; count of bases not matched to a gene: 7.

The sequence derives from a man aged 40-50 years with acute or convalescent COVID-19. Specimen: peripheral blood. The rearrangement joins TRBV19 to TRBJ2-3; TRBD2 matches at 8 bases. The CDR3 DNA reads as TGTGCCAGTAGTATTACAGGAGCGGGGGTCACAGATACGCAGTATTTT. It specifies CASSITGAGVTDTQYF.